This record looks at one T cell receptor beta chain sequence and its context. The CDR3 runs to 16 residues. V was clipped by 4 bases and J by 8 bases; unmatched bases: 12. Germline V gene sequence: CDR1 LNHDA, CDR2 SQIVND (reference sequence). The data are from a study of blood T cell repertoires in COVID-19. On the study more broadly: Collection of acute and convalescent COVID-19 samples took place in the United States, Italy and Spain.

Authors' processing steps: Researchers report that nucleated cell counts were estimated from reference gene primer amplification. Assay used: immunoSEQ multiplex PCR; TCRdb lists only in-frame clones, some missing. The V and J calls and the clone size are those of that table, but D and trimming were determined from the DNA. Of approximately 280,000 clones in the sample, more than 80% are singletons; the top ten hold roughly 7.3%. Seattle's cohort entered during active infection and was followed longitudinally. Material for sequencing was peripheral blood. The J gene is TRBJ1-4, the V gene TRBV19, with 8 positions matching TRBD1. This clonotype originated in a woman between 25 and 40 years old with COVID-19, enrolled during active disease. The CDR3 is CASSTSGQGKSEKLFF. The CDR3, as DNA: TGTGCCAGTAGTACCTCCGGACAGGGAAAGAGCGAAAAACTGTTTTTT.